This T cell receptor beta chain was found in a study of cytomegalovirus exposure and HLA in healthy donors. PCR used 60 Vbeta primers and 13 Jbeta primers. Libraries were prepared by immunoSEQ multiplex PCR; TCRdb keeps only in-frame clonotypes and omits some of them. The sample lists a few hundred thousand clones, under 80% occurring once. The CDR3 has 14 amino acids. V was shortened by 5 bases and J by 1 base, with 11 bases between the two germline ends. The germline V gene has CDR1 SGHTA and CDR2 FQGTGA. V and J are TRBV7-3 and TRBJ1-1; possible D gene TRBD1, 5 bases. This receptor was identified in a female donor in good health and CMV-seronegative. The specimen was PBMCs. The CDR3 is CASSILGGNTEAFF. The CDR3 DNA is TGTGCCAGCAGCATATTGGGGGGGAACACTGAAGCTTTCTTT. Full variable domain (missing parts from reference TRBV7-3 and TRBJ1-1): GAGVSQTPSNKVTEKGKYVELRCDPISGHTALYWYRQSLGQGPEFLIYFQGTGAADDSGLPNDRFFAVRPEGSVSTLKIQRTERGDSAVYLCASSILGGNTEAFFGQGTRLTVV.